This T cell receptor beta chain was identified in a study of T cell responses to AZD1222 COVID-19 vaccine (dated by TCRdb to 2020 to 2023). For the study in its entirety: A total of approximately 240 trial participants underwent TCR sequencing, of whom approximately 200 had received two doses of AZD1222 and roughly 26 had received two doses of the MenACWY control vaccine. Enrollment into the trials was organized by age into subgroups of 18-55, 56-69 and 70-plus years, and those subgroups contained roughly 150, 30 and 60 TCR-sequenced participants, respectively. Overall study results and their limits: Because no day 14 peak-response samples were available, the repertoires could be characterized only after the peak T cell response. Participants were mostly white British and included more females than males, and it was suggested by the authors that clonal diversity may have been underestimated. Conclusions about previously exposed vaccinees are limited because only six or seven AZD1222 recipients were SARS-CoV-2 seropositive at baseline. In the small 56-69-year group, the increase in depth fell short of significance, most likely because of low power. Spike-specific TCR breadth and depth rose significantly after two AZD1222 doses compared with day 0 and with MenACWY recipients. Vaccine-associated CD4 TCRs spanned the whole spike protein, with dominant responses in regions 160-218 and 743-854. Reportedly, almost half of the unique spike-specific TCRs recognized epitopes lying outside the regions that are mutated in the B.1.351 and B.1.1.7 variants.

The CDR3 contains 14 residues, cysteine and phenylalanine counted. The retained sequence is limited to the CDR3, 42 bases, with the frame set at the first base. From the germline V gene (reference sequence), CDR1 is LGHDT and CDR2 is YNNKEL. V is pruned by 2 bases and J by 2 bases, leaving 3 bases of the junction without a gene match. The time point label of this sample denotes: about 28 days (+/-7) after the second vaccine dose. The treatment or condition label, as the study defines it: meningococcal conjugate vaccine given as trial control. The vaccinee samples were drawn from two UK trials, COV001 and COV002, one of which was a single-blind randomized controlled phase 2/3 trial testing AZD1222 (ChAdOx1 nCoV-19) in healthy adults. For TCRbeta chain sequencing, PBMC samples from trial participants were taken at day 0 and at day 28 after the second dose. This clone has a single count. There is no known antigen for this receptor. Per-nucleotide qualities are absent, and no much larger clonotype sits a single base away.

The CDR3 regions of human TCRbeta chains were analyzed by immunosequencing. On the study's bioinformatics: TCRs in the repertoires were matched against a reference library of SARS-CoV-2-specific TCRs that had been generated with the MIRA antigen-specificity platform. Breadth meant the fraction of unique TCRs that were SARS-CoV-2-associated, whereas depth meant the fraction of total T cells that were SARS-CoV-2-associated. Using the MIRA data, each spike-specific TCR was assigned both to the spike region to which the TCR was reactive and to a CD4 or CD8 class. Log10-transformed breadth and depth values were compared by one-way ANOVA with Sidak's multiple comparisons tests. TCRdb re-hosts the immuneACCESS table, in-frame sequences only. Its copies lack some clones; in the studies checked, an unresolved V gene accounts for under half of them, and the cause for the rest is not known. V, J and clone size are taken as reported in that table, and D and trimming were inferred from the DNA itself. This sample lists some 200,000 clones; around 94% were detected once. The ten largest clones take up 1.5% to 2% of the sample.

This sequence was found in an adult who received the MenACWY meningococcal vaccine as a control. Here the sequenced sample was peripheral blood, taken 28 days after the second dose of the MenACWY control vaccine. The chain joins TRBV3-1 (or the pseudogene TRBV3-2) to TRBJ2-7; 7 middle bases align to TRBD2. The CDR3 amino acid sequence is: CASSQLSGAYEQYF. In nucleotides, the sequence is TGTGCCAGCAGCCAACTAAGCGGGGCCTACGAGCAGTACTTC.